Given below is one TCR beta chain in context. The antigen is unknown. This specimen belongs to a study of Ad26.COV2.S vaccination and SARS-CoV-2 variants. Findings of the study overall: Participants given vaccine showed non-spike TCR breadth similar to that of placebo recipients.

Some clones are missing from TCRdb's copy, which holds only in-frame ones; the method was immunoSEQ multiplex PCR. The sample lists 300,000 to 350,000 clones; roughly 90% were seen once. Specified treatment: some 19 received Ad26.COV2.S at low or high dose, single or two shots; about 5 received placebo; per-sample allocation not given. Samples came from day 63 after the first vaccine or placebo injection. In Boston, an adult donor aged 18-55 years took part. The CDR3 is 11 amino acids. Germline-derived CDR1 and CDR2 are SEHNR and FQNEAQ (reference sequence). Trimming took 2 bases from V and 7 from J, leaving 5 bases between them.

The receptor comes from a person aged 18-60 years who received the Ad26.COV2.S COVID-19 vaccine or a placebo. J is TRBJ1-1 and V is TRBV7-9; D call uncertain. The source material was peripheral blood, sampled in a trial of Ad26.COV2.S vaccine versus placebo. This chain's CDR3 is CASSLIDEAFF. In DNA, the CDR3 is TGTGCCAGCAGCTTAATAGATGAAGCTTTCTTT.